This T cell receptor (beta chain) stems from a study of blood T cell repertoires in COVID-19. Study at large: The study drew acute and convalescent COVID-19 samples from the United States, Italy and Spain. PBMCs, B-cell-depleted T cells, or T cells were the source of the cDNA or gDNA that made up the material.

As originally analysed: Quantification of nucleated cells was approximated via reference gene primer amplification. The repertoire was sequenced with immunoSEQ multiplex PCR; TCRdb's copy has only in-frame clones and lacks some. D and trimming were read from the DNA, whereas the V and J calls and clone size are those reported in that table. Of about 280,000 clones listed, 80% to 90% are singletons. After removal of 4 bases from V and 7 bases from J, the junction contained 18 bases not matched to a gene. From germline, CDR1 is SGDLS and CDR2 YYNGEE. The CDR3 covers 17 residues. This TCR was recovered from a man aged 35-49 years with acute or convalescent COVID-19. The chain couples TRBV9 to TRBJ1-2; TRBD1 matches 8 bases. Sequenced sample: peripheral blood. The CDR3 coding sequence is TGTGCCAGCAGCCCTCAAGGGCAGGGGGCGACACTAGGTGGCTACACCTTC. This codes for CASSPQGQGATLGGYTF. The entire variable domain, with the rest obtained from reference TRBV9 and TRBJ1-2, is as follows: DSGVTQTPKHLITATGQRVTLRCSPRSGDLSVYWYQQSLDQGLQFLIQYYNGEERAKGNILERFSAQQFPDLHSELNLSSLELGDSALYFCASSPQGQGATLGGYTFGSGTRLTVV.